Listed below are T cell receptor beta chains from one sample, sequenced in a study of T cell responses to AZD1222 COVID-19 vaccine. TCRdb's copy holds only in-frame clones and misses some; the assay was immunoSEQ multiplex PCR. The repertoire holds approximately 17,000 clones, with over 60% as singletons. The sample was peripheral blood, taken 28 days after the second AZD1222 dose. These receptor sequences come from an adult who received the AZD1222 COVID-19 vaccine. Both conserved end residues are part of each CDR3. D genes are given only for firm matches. Not every row has a clone size; where given, it reads once, few, many or a size class.

NA	TRBJ2-3	NA	TRBV4-3	TGCGCCAGCAGCCAAGATCGGGGACTCGCAGATACGCAGTATTTT	CASSQDRGLADTQYF
few	TRBJ1-1	NA	TRBV6-2/TRBV6-3	TGTGCCAGCAGTTACGGGGTCCCTGAAGCTTTCTTT	CASSYGVPEAFF
NA	TRBJ1-5	NA	TRBV10-3	TGTGCCATCAGTGCAGGGGACAATCAGCCCCAGCATTTT	CAISAGDNQPQHF
NA	TRBJ2-7	NA	TRBV27	TGTGCCAGCAGCCCTAGGGGGACCTACGAGCAGTACTTC	CASSPRGTYEQYF
once	TRBJ2-3	NA	TRBV5-1	TGCGCCAGCAGCTTGGAGGCGGCAAGGACAGATACGCAGTATTTT	CASSLEAARTDTQYF
NA	TRBJ2-7	NA	TRBV5-1	TGCGCCAGTACAGGGCAAACCTACGAGCAGTACTTC	CASTGQTYEQYF
NA	TRBJ2-4	NA	TRBV11-2	TGTGCCAGCAGCTTAGTCGTATTTGGGGCCAAAAACATTCAGTACTTC	CASSLVVFGAKNIQYF
NA	TRBJ1-2	TRBD1	TRBV19	TGTGCCAGTAGTGGACAGGGGGATGGCTACACCTTC	CASSGQGDGYTF
NA	TRBJ1-6	NA	TRBV23-1	TGCGCCAGCCCAGAAGGTCGGTGGATGCGGGATTCACCCCTCCACTTT	CASPEGRWMRDSPLHF
once	TRBJ2-6	NA	TRBV7-3	TGTGCCAGCAGCCCCCGATTCTCTGGGGCCAACGTCCTGACTTTC	CASSPRFSGANVLTF
NA	TRBJ1-6	NA	TRBV5-4	TGTGCCAGCAGCTTGGCCGTATCGGGGAATAATTCACCCCTCCACTTT	CASSLAVSGNNSPLHF
NA	TRBJ1-2	TRBD1	TRBV7-8	TGTGCCAGCAGCGTATTCCAGGGAGGGGGCGATGGCTACACCTTC	CASSVFQGGGDGYTF
few	TRBJ2-5	NA	TRBV9	TGTGCCAGCAGCCCGAGGGAAGGGACCCAGTACTTC	CASSPREGTQYF
few	TRBJ1-2	NA	TRBV23-1	TGCGCCAGCAGTCCACCAAGGGGCTATGGCTACACCTTC	CASSPPRGYGYTF
NA	TRBJ2-1	NA	TRBV9	TGTGCCAGCAGCTACGGGGGTTTAGTTGAGCAGTTCTTC	CASSYGGLVEQFF
NA	TRBJ2-3	NA	TRBV7-8	TGTGCCAGCAGCAGTAGGCGAGAAGAGCCAGATACGCAGTATTTT	CASSSRREEPDTQYF
NA	TRBJ1-2	NA	TRBV28	TGTGCCAGCAGTTCCCACGACCTCCCCAACTATGGCTACACCTTC	CASSSHDLPNYGYTF
NA	TRBJ1-1	NA	TRBV5-4	TGTGCCAGCAGCTCCATGGGGGGGATGATGAACACTGAAGCTTTCTTT	CASSSMGGMMNTEAFF
NA	TRBJ1-4	NA	TRBV7-8	TGTGCCAGCAGCCCCGTAGGTGGGGGTCGAAATGAAAAACTGTTTTTT	CASSPVGGGRNEKLFF
few	TRBJ2-7	TRBD1	TRBV7-6	TGTGCCAGCAGCGAAATGGAGGGACAGGGGTATTACTTC	CASSEMEGQGYYF
NA	TRBJ2-7	NA	TRBV10-3	TGTGCCATCGCGCAGGATGGGGGAAGCTCCTACGAGCAGTACTTC	CAIAQDGGSSYEQYF